The 8 T cell receptor beta chains below were found in one sample sequenced in a study of cytomegalovirus exposure and HLA in healthy donors. Both 60 Vbeta primers and 13 Jbeta primers went into the PCR. Clones were read by immunoSEQ multiplex PCR, and TCRdb kept only the in-frame ones, dropping some. This sample has approximately 130,000 clones, with about 87% found just once. The material sequenced was PBMCs. Receptors were obtained from a woman in her thirties in good health and CMV-seronegative.

The chain is built from TRBV11-2 and TRBJ2-1; D might be TRBD1 (5 bases). The CDR3 sequence is 12 residues long. Germline assignment: CDR1 SGHAT and CDR2 FQNNGV. Deletions cut 3 bases from V and 9 bases from J, with 9 bases between. The CDR3 DNA is TGTGCCAGCAGCTTCCAGGGCTCTGAGCAGTTCTTC. This codes for CASSFQGSEQFF. The complete variable domain, with remaining parts taken from reference TRBV11-2 and TRBJ2-1, reads EAGVAQSPRYKIIEKRQSVAFWCNPISGHATLYWYQQILGQGPKLLIQFQNNGVVDDSQLPKDRFSAERLKGVDSTLKIQPAKLEDSAVYLCASSFQGSEQFFGPGTRLTVL.

The genes are TRBV28 and TRBJ1-3; no definite D call. CDR3 length: 15 residues. CDR1 and CDR2 (germline): MDHEN, SYDVKM. V was pared by 4 bases and J by 2 bases, with 12 bases between. CDR3 nucleotide sequence: TGTGCCAGCAGTTCACCCCCCGGGGCTGGAAACACCATATATTTT. Translation gives CASSSPPGAGNTIYF.

This clone has only a few counts. The gene calls are TRBV19 and TRBJ1-4; D is perhaps TRBD1 (5 bases). The germline V gene encodes CDR1 LNHDA and CDR2 SQIVND (reference sequence). The CDR3 totals 14 residues. The ends were cut back, 3 bases at V and 7 bases at J, with 12 bases in the middle. The CDR3 DNA sequence: TGTGCCAGTAGTATGCCCCGACAGTCTGAAAAACTGTTTTTT. It encodes CASSMPRQSEKLFF.

The chain has TRBV29-1 and TRBJ2-7; 9 nucleotides align to TRBD2. The CDR3 is 14 amino acids. Unmatched junction bases numbered 12, after V lost 5 bases and J lost 7 bases. From germline, CDR1 is SQVTM and CDR2 ANQGSEA. This CDR3 is CSVTGPSGMGEQYF. Here the CDR3 DNA reads TGCAGCGTTACGGGGCCTAGCGGGATGGGTGAGCAGTACTTC.

The CDR3, as DNA: TGTGCCAGCAGTCCAGAAGGGACAGGCCAGATAAGTAACTATGGCTACACCTTC. It encodes CASSPEGTGQISNYGYTF. This chain joins TRBV27 and TRBJ1-2, with 8 positions matching TRBD1. CDR1 MNHEY and CDR2 SMNVEV come from the germline V gene (reference sequence). J gave up 1 base and V 5 bases, and 15 bases lay outside the gene matches. The CDR3 totals 18 residues.

V and J are TRBV5-1 and TRBJ1-1, with 9 bases that match TRBD1. The germline V gene has CDR1 SGHRS and CDR2 YFSETQ. The CDR3 contains 14 residues. V gave up 4 bases and J gave up 1 base; unmatched junction bases: 2. The chain's CDR3 is CASSGGQGNTEAFF. The CDR3 DNA sequence: TGCGCCAGCAGCGGGGGACAGGGGAACACTGAAGCTTTCTTT. The full variable domain, in which reference TRBV5-1 and TRBJ1-1 provide the parts outside the CDR3, is KAGVTQTPRYLIKTRGQQVTLSCSPISGHRSVSWYQQTPGQGLQFLFEYFSETQRNKGNFPGRFSGRQFSNSRSEMNVSTLELGDSALYLCASSGGQGNTEAFFGQGTRLTVV.

The chain has TRBV9 and TRBJ2-7; D might be TRBD1 (6 bases). The CDR3 consists of 14 residues. The germline V gene encodes CDR1 SGDLS and CDR2 YYNGEE. Trimming stripped 4 bases from V and 8 bases from J, with 19 bases between. CDR3 nucleotides: TGTGCCAGCAGCCCGAGACAGGACGCCGGGCAGCAGTACTTC. Protein sequence: CASSPRQDAGQQYF.

A single count supports this clone. The chain couples TRBV7-9 to TRBJ1-1; TRBD1 matches at 10 bases. J lost 5 bases, V lost 5 bases, and 11 bases had no gene match. This CDR3 contains 16 residues. The V gene's germline CDR1 is SEHNR and CDR2 FQNEAQ (reference sequence). CDR3 sequence reads: CASSNSWDRGGTEAFF. Here the CDR3 DNA reads TGTGCCAGCAGCAACTCCTGGGACAGGGGAGGAACTGAAGCTTTCTTT.